This is a list of T cell receptor beta chains from one sample in a study of T-cell memory formation after mild COVID-19. TCRdb re-called the 5' RACE reads through MiXCR, storing one row per CDR3 protein. The sample carries some 190,000 distinct CDR3 sequences, around 16% recorded once. Sequenced: PBMCs or a T cell subset sorted from them (not recorded which). These receptors came from an adult woman who had mild COVID-19 (a few samples of this study predate the infection). Cell type and time point are not known. The CDR3 runs from the conserved cysteine through the conserved F or W. A D gene is named only where the DNA matches it firmly. Some rows mark clone size as missing; the rest say once, few, many or name a class of expanded clone.

V: TRBV29-1
size: few
J: TRBJ2-7
D: NA
DNA: TGCAGCGTTGAAGCCGGGACCTACGAGCAGTACTTC
CDR3: CSVEAGTYEQYF

V: TRBV5-1
size: few
J: TRBJ2-7
D: NA
DNA: TGCGCCAGCAGCACCGGGCTCAACTACGAGCAGTACTTC
CDR3: CASSTGLNYEQYF

V: TRBV12-3/TRBV12-4
size: NA
J: TRBJ2-3
D: NA
DNA: TGTGCCAGCAGCCTTCTGGGGGGCACAGATACGCAGTATTTT
CDR3: CASSLLGGTDTQYF

V: TRBV25-1
size: few
J: TRBJ2-7
D: NA
DNA: TGTGCCAGCAGTGAATATGGAAACGAGCAGTACTTC
CDR3: CASSEYGNEQYF

V: TRBV29-1
size: few
J: TRBJ2-5
D: NA
DNA: TGCAGCGTTCCAGCGGAGGACCAAGAGACCCAGTACTTC
CDR3: CSVPAEDQETQYF

V: TRBV12-3/TRBV12-4
size: few
J: TRBJ2-7
D: NA
DNA: TGTGCCAGCAGTTTAGGGCTTAGGAGGGGTGTGGCCCTACTTACCTACGAGCAGTACTTC
CDR3: CASSLGLRRGVALLTYEQYF

V: TRBV29-1
size: many
J: TRBJ1-2
D: NA
DNA: TGCAGCGCTCCCGCCGGGCAGTCGAACACCTTC
CDR3: CSAPAGQSNTF

V: TRBV5-1
size: few
J: TRBJ2-5
D: TRBD2
DNA: TGCGCCAGCAGCTTGGGGCAGCTAGCGGGGGGCCAAGAGACCCAGTACTTC
CDR3: CASSLGQLAGGQETQYF

V: TRBV5-1
size: NA
J: TRBJ2-4
D: NA
DNA: TGCGCCAGCAGCAGGCCGGGGGACGTAGCCAAAAACATTCAGTACTTC
CDR3: CASSRPGDVAKNIQYF

V: TRBV19
size: NA
J: TRBJ1-1
D: NA
DNA: TGTGTCAGCGGGGTGAACGCCATGAACACTGAAGCTTTCTTT
CDR3: CVSGVNAMNTEAFF

V: TRBV7-2
size: NA
J: TRBJ1-2
D: TRBD1
DNA: TGTGCCAGCAGCTTTGAGGGGGCCCCTTCCTATGGCTACACCTTC
CDR3: CASSFEGAPSYGYTF

V: TRBV7-2
size: many
J: TRBJ2-7
D: NA
DNA: TGTGCCAGCAGCTTAGCCTCCTCCTACGAGCAGTACTTC
CDR3: CASSLASSYEQYF

V: TRBV7-2
size: NA
J: TRBJ2-7
D: NA
DNA: TGTGCCAGCAGCTTAGAGGTGGGACTCCGCTACGAGCAGTACTTC
CDR3: CASSLEVGLRYEQYF

V: TRBV30
size: NA
J: TRBJ2-7
D: NA
DNA: TGTGCCTGGAGCCGGGGATCCTACGAGCAGTACTTC
CDR3: CAWSRGSYEQYF

V: TRBV24-1
size: many
J: TRBJ2-5
D: NA
DNA: TGTGCCACCAGTGATGGGGTCTTCGGGACCCAGTACTTC
CDR3: CATSDGVFGTQYF

V: TRBV6-6
size: few
J: TRBJ2-5
D: TRBD2
DNA: TGTGCCAGCAGTTACCCGACTAGCGGGATAGTCCAAGAGACCCAGTACTTC
CDR3: CASSYPTSGIVQETQYF

V: TRBV29-1
size: few
J: TRBJ1-2
D: NA
DNA: TGCAGCGTTGAAGATCCGGAGACCTTC
CDR3: CSVEDPETF

V: TRBV7-2
size: many
J: TRBJ2-7
D: TRBD1
DNA: TGTGCCAGCAGCTTAGCGGGACAGGGATCCTACGAGCAGTACTTC
CDR3: CASSLAGQGSYEQYF

V: TRBV6-8
size: NA
J: TRBJ2-7
D: NA
DNA: TGTGCCAGGGGTCAGCGACGAATCGACAGGTCATACTACGAGCAGTACTTC
CDR3: CARGQRRIDRSYYEQYF

V: TRBV7-2
size: few
J: TRBJ1-1
D: NA
DNA: TGTGCCAGCAGCTTAGGGGCAGGGAGGGCTGAAGCTTTCTTT
CDR3: CASSLGAGRAEAFF

V: TRBV5-1
size: few
J: TRBJ2-1
D: NA
DNA: TGCGCCAGCAGCGTCCCGGCCAATGAGCAGTTCTTC
CDR3: CASSVPANEQFF

V: TRBV20-1
size: NA
J: TRBJ1-1
D: TRBD1
DNA: TGCAGTGCTATACAGGGGGGCCCGAGGACTGAAGCTTTCTTT
CDR3: CSAIQGGPRTEAFF

V: TRBV7-9
size: NA
J: TRBJ2-4
D: TRBD2
DNA: TGTGCCAGCAGCCCTGGGAGGGCTAGCAGGGAAAACATTCAGTACTTC
CDR3: CASSPGRASRENIQYF

V: TRBV5-1
size: NA
J: TRBJ2-2
D: NA
DNA: TGCGCCAGCAGCGCTCCCGGAGGGGTTGGCGGGGAGCTGTTTTTT
CDR3: CASSAPGGVGGELFF